These 23 T cell receptor beta chains came from one sample sequenced in a study of cytomegalovirus exposure and HLA in healthy donors. Using immunoSEQ multiplex PCR, the repertoire was profiled, and TCRdb retains in-frame clones only, with some absent. The sample yields 200,000 or so clones, roughly 80% seen once. Sequencing input: PBMCs. The source is a woman aged 18-29 years in good health and CMV-seronegative.

This chain connects TRBV5-1 to TRBJ2-1; 12 bases map to TRBD2. Germline CDR1 reads SGHRS; CDR2 reads YFSETQ. This CDR3 has 17 amino acids. V shed 4 bases and J 10 bases; nucleotides not matched to a gene: 15. The CDR3: CASSPNPSSGGAGEQFF. Here the CDR3 DNA reads TGCGCCAGCAGCCCGAACCCTTCTAGCGGGGGGGCAGGGGAGCAGTTCTTC.

Comment on this clone: Different DNA sequences within this sample yield the same CDR3. V and J are TRBV5-1 and TRBJ2-3; D remains ambiguous. The CDR3 spans 14 residues. From germline, CDR1 is SGHRS and CDR2 YFSETQ. Trimming shortened V by 0 bases and J by 2 bases, and 7 bases separated the two germline ends. DNA of the CDR3: TGCGCCAGCAGCTTGGACTCCTCCACAGATACGCAGTATTTT. Residues: CASSLDSSTDTQYF.

The rearrangement uses TRBV5-1 and TRBJ2-1, with a weak D call TRBD2 (6 bases). This CDR3 comprises 15 residues. V lost 0 bases, J lost 5 bases, and 12 bases lay in between. CDR1 and CDR2 (germline): SGHRS, YFSETQ. Here the CDR3 DNA reads TGCGCCAGCAGCTTGGGGGACTCACTACACAATGAGCAGTTCTTC. Its translation: CASSLGDSLHNEQFF.

CDR3 nucleotide sequence: TGTGCCAGCAGCCAGGGGGAAGAGACCCAGTACTTC. Amino acid sequence: CASSQGEETQYF. The V call is TRBV2, the J call TRBJ2-5; 7 bases are a match to TRBD1. The V segment lost 6 bases and the J segment 3 bases; nucleotides outside the gene matches: 1. From germline, CDR1 is SNHLY and CDR2 FYNNEI. The CDR3 is made up of 12 amino acids.

V and J are TRBV25-1 and TRBJ1-1; no reliable D call. Germline CDR1 MGHDK, CDR2 SYGVNS. The V and J ends lost 6 bases and 4 bases respectively, with 15 bases between them. This CDR3 has 14 amino acids. CDR3 residues: CASSSHRRGTEAFF. For the CDR3, the DNA is TGTGCCAGCAGCTCACACCGGCGTGGCACTGAAGCTTTCTTT.

The chain employs TRBV4-2 and TRBJ2-7; 9 bases are a match to TRBD2. The CDR3 loop spans 14 amino acids. CDR1 and CDR2 from the germline V gene are LGHNA and YNFKEQ. V lost 1 base to trimming and J lost 2 bases; unmatched junction nucleotides: 0. CDR3 bases: TGTGCCAGCAGCCAAGGGACTAGCGCCTACGAGCAGTACTTC. Translating it yields CASSQGTSAYEQYF.

Turning to this clone: The sample contains more than one DNA sequence encoding this CDR3. The chain has TRBV27 and TRBJ2-1; D gene ambiguous. Trimming left V 2 bases short and J 6 bases short, with 2 bases between. The CDR3 is made up of 11 amino acids. The germline V gene has CDR1 MNHEY and CDR2 SMNVEV (reference sequence). CDR3: CASSLGNEQFF. The CDR3 region has the DNA TGTGCCAGCAGTTTAGGCAATGAGCAGTTCTTC.

V usage is TRBV2 and J usage is TRBJ1-1; D uncertain. The CDR3 is 11 amino acids. CDR1 and CDR2 from the germline V gene are SNHLY and FYNNEI. V dropped 2 bases and J dropped 7 bases, with 5 bases sitting between them. The CDR3 loop reads CASSENGEAFF. The DNA of the CDR3 is TGTGCCAGCAGTGAAAATGGTGAAGCTTTCTTT.

The genes are TRBV4-1 and TRBJ2-7, with D perhaps given as TRBD1 or TRBD2 (5 bases each). Germline values: CDR1 MGHRA, CDR2 YSYEKL. Between the trimmed V and J ends, which lost 1 base and 1 base, there was a span of 11 bases. This CDR3 is 15 amino acids long. CDR3 nucleotides: TGCGCCAGCAGCCAAGGGGACCGCCAATCCTACGAGCAGTACTTC. As protein: CASSQGDRQSYEQYF.

The chain uses TRBV5-1 and TRBJ2-5; D is possibly TRBD2 (6 bases). CDR1 is SGHRS and CDR2 is YFSETQ in the germline V gene. The CDR3 sequence is 14 residues long. Trimming took 1 base from V and 0 from J, leaving 7 bases between them. The CDR3 DNA is TGCGCCAGCAGCTTGCGGGAGTACCAAGAGACCCAGTACTTC. Protein product: CASSLREYQETQYF.

This clone was detected only a few times. The chain employs TRBV9 and TRBJ2-2, with D hard to call. Germline V gene sequence: CDR1 SGDLS, CDR2 YYNGEE. The CDR3 covers 12 residues. Trimming took 5 bases from V and 6 from J, leaving 8 bases between them. CDR3 coding DNA: TGTGCCAGCAGTCCCCTTTCCGGGGAGCTGTTTTTT. Its protein product is CASSPLSGELFF.

This clone is a singleton in its sample. The V and J genes are TRBV30 and TRBJ1-1, with no clear D. Trimming removed 8 bases at V and 4 bases at J, with 14 bases between. The CDR3 has 12 amino acids. The germline V gene encodes CDR1 GTSNPN and CDR2 SVGIG (reference sequence). CDR3 in amino acids: CALEGSFTEAFF. For the CDR3, the DNA is TGTGCCCTCGAGGGTTCTTTCACTGAAGCTTTCTTT.

This clone has more than one count but fewer than ten. This chain joins TRBV4-1 and TRBJ2-7; TRBD1 matches 8 bases. The V gene end was trimmed by 2 bases and the J gene end by 2 bases; junction bases not matched to a gene: 8. The CDR3 contains 16 residues. Germline V lookup: CDR1 MGHRA, CDR2 YSYEKL. CDR3 DNA sequence: TGCGCCAGCAGCCAACCCGATGGGACAGGAACCTACGAGCAGTACTTC. It specifies CASSQPDGTGTYEQYF.

V gene TRBV15 combines with J gene TRBJ1-2; tentative D call: TRBD1 (5 bases). V shed 1 base and J shed 2 bases, with 17 bases lying between them. Germline V gene data show CDR1 as LNHNV and CDR2 as YYDKDF (reference sequence). The CDR3 covers 17 residues. The CDR3: CATSRGRPGLGNYGYTF. For the CDR3, the DNA is TGTGCCACCAGCAGAGGTCGACCAGGGTTAGGAAACTATGGCTACACCTTC.

V and J are TRBV29-1 and TRBJ1-2; D is unclear. Germline values: CDR1 SQVTM, CDR2 ANQGSEA. This CDR3 has 11 residues. Trimming stripped 1 base from V and 5 bases from J, with 5 bases between. The CDR3 DNA reads as TGCAGCGTTGAAGGCAGATATGGCTACACCTTC. Amino acid sequence: CSVEGRYGYTF.

This chain links TRBV5-4 with TRBJ2-7; TRBD1 might be the D (6 bases). This CDR3 is built from 13 residues. Germline CDR1 and CDR2: SGHNT and YYREEE (reference sequence). Trimming took 2 bases from V and 6 from J, leaving 12 bases between them. DNA of the CDR3: TGTGCCAGCAGCTTCACAGGGTCTAGCGAGCAGTACTTC. This codes for CASSFTGSSEQYF.

The gene calls are TRBV10-3 and TRBJ2-7; weak D call: TRBD2 (6 bases). CDR1 is ENHRY and CDR2 is SYGVKD in the germline V gene. CDR3 length: 13 residues. V dropped 9 bases and J dropped 0 bases, with 12 bases sitting between them. The CDR3 region is CAMGTGSSYEQYF. CDR3 bases: TGTGCCATGGGGACTGGGAGCTCCTACGAGCAGTACTTC.

V usage is TRBV20-1 and J usage is TRBJ1-1, with unresolved D. V was pared by 2 bases and J by 7 bases, with 8 bases between. This CDR3 has 11 amino acids. Germline values: CDR1 DFQATT, CDR2 SNEGSKA (reference sequence). The CDR3 loop reads CSARKTDEAFF. The CDR3 coding sequence is TGCAGTGCTAGAAAAACAGATGAAGCTTTCTTT.

J is TRBJ2-7 and V is TRBV28; a possible D gene is TRBD1 (5 bases). Germline CDR1 reads MDHEN; CDR2 reads SYDVKM. Trimming shortened V by 5 bases and J by 6 bases, and 17 bases separated the two germline ends. The CDR3 has 14 residues. The CDR3 loop reads CASSRARAGGEQYF. Here the CDR3 DNA reads TGTGCCAGCAGTCGAGCCAGGGCCGGTGGCGAGCAGTACTTC.

This clone was recorded only once. Mismatch with germline at one junction end may stem from a read error. V usage is TRBV2 and J usage is TRBJ2-5; D assignment may be TRBD1 or TRBD2 (5 bases each). Germline CDR1 is SNHLY and CDR2 is FYNNEI. This CDR3 has 14 residues. DNA of the CDR3: TGTGCCAGCAGGGAAGGTCTTTTGGGGACGGCCCAGTACTTC. This sequence encodes CASREGLLGTAQYF.

The J gene is TRBJ1-2, the V gene TRBV6-1; D is ambiguous. Trimming took 2 bases from V and 8 from J, leaving 3 bases between them. The CDR3 totals 10 residues. Germline lookup yields CDR1 MNHNS and CDR2 SASEGT. CDR3 region: CASSEIGYTF. The DNA for the CDR3 is TGTGCCAGCAGTGAAATAGGCTACACCTTC.

The chain uses TRBV9 and TRBJ1-4; 8 bases match TRBD1. This CDR3 contains 14 residues. V was clipped by 2 bases and J by 8 bases; unmatched bases: 5. Germline values: CDR1 SGDLS, CDR2 YYNGEE. CDR3 in amino acids: CASSVDREGEKLFF. DNA for the CDR3: TGTGCCAGCAGCGTGGACAGGGAAGGGGAAAAACTGTTTTTT.

The chain combines TRBV7-9 with TRBJ1-2, with D uncertain. V lost 0 bases to trimming and J lost 6 bases, with 14 bases between them. Germline V gives CDR1 SEHNR, CDR2 FQNEAQ (reference sequence). The length of the CDR3 is 15 residues. In DNA, the CDR3 is TGTGCCAGCAGCTTAGCCCGGGCAGGTCCCCATGGCTACACCTTC. Translation gives CASSLARAGPHGYTF.